This T cell receptor beta chain was sequenced for a study of blood T cell repertoires in COVID-19. CDR1 is SGHNT and CDR2 is YYREEE in the germline V gene (reference sequence). The ends were cut back, 4 bases at V and 5 bases at J, with 12 bases in the middle. This CDR3 contains 14 residues. Cohorts were assigned according to the clinical history that participants reported. Only in-frame clones appear in the TCRdb table, and some are missing; sequencing was by immunoSEQ multiplex PCR. The sample includes approximately 200,000 clones, 85% to 90% of them seen just once. The receptor was isolated from a woman aged 18-29 years in a cohort exposed to, infected with or recovered from COVID-19 (not recorded which). The sample comprised PBMCs or T cells enriched from blood (not recorded which). The chain combines TRBV5-4 with TRBJ1-4; D perhaps matches TRBD1 (5 bases). The CDR3 DNA is TGTGCCAGCAGCCCCGGGACTTCCAATGAAAAACTGTTTTTT. This gives the protein CASSPGTSNEKLFF.